These 27 T cell receptor beta chains share one sample of origin, sequenced in a study of T cells in narcolepsy. Profiling relied on immunoSEQ multiplex PCR, and the TCRdb table lists in-frame clones only, not all of them. The sample includes tens of thousands of clones, approximately 90% of them seen just once. Sequenced material: CD45RA- memory CD4+ T cells from PBMCs. All receptors come from a human donor with narcolepsy.

The J gene is TRBJ1-5, the V gene TRBV5-6; 8 bases agree with TRBD1. J gave up 6 bases and V 5 bases, and 10 bases lay outside the gene matches. CDR3 length equals 15 residues. Germline V gives CDR1 SGHDT, CDR2 YYEEEE. The CDR3 DNA sequence: TGTGCCAGCAGTTTTGGACAGGGAACCCGTCAGCCCCAGCATTTT. This gives the protein CASSFGQGTRQPQHF.

In nucleotides, the CDR3 is TGTGCCAGCAGCGGGGGGGGAAATCGCAATCAGCCCCAGCATTTT. Translating gives CASSGGGNRNQPQHF. The rearrangement uses TRBV6-1 and TRBJ1-5, with a possible D match to TRBD1 (5 bases). Trimming pared 6 bases from V and 2 bases from J, leaving 14 bases between. CDR3 length: 15 amino acids. CDR1 is MNHNS and CDR2 is SASEGT in the germline V gene.

This chain connects TRBV7-2 to TRBJ2-1, with D perhaps matching TRBD2 (6 bases). The CDR3 has 13 residues. Germline V gives CDR1 SGHTA, CDR2 FQGNSA. V shed 5 bases and J shed 5 bases, with 10 bases lying between them. The CDR3 loop is CASSLSGNNEQFF. In DNA form, the CDR3 reads TGTGCCAGCAGCCTTAGCGGAAACAATGAGCAGTTCTTC.

In its sample, this clone was seen once. The chain is built from TRBV19 and TRBJ1-2; D ambiguous. Germline lookup yields CDR1 LNHDA and CDR2 SQIVND (reference sequence). This CDR3 contains 15 residues. V was clipped by 3 bases and J by 1 base, with 12 bases between them. The CDR3 protein is CASSIFGRNNYGYTF. The DNA of the CDR3 is TGTGCCAGTAGTATTTTTGGACGGAATAACTATGGCTACACCTTC.

The CDR3, as DNA: TGTGCCAGCACCGTCCAGGGCCCGGGGGGCACTGAAGCTTTCTTT. Translation: CASTVQGPGGTEAFF. This chain connects TRBV5-6 to TRBJ1-1; the D gene is possibly TRBD1 (5 bases). Trimming removed 6 bases at V and 4 bases at J, with 19 bases between. There are 15 residues in the CDR3. Per germline, CDR1 SGHDT and CDR2 YYEEEE.

V usage is TRBV5-4 and J usage is TRBJ1-3, with D perhaps TRBD1 (6 bases). Germline V gene data show CDR1 as SGHNT and CDR2 as YYREEE (reference sequence). V was cut by 1 base and J by 0 bases, with 11 bases left in between. The CDR3 runs to 16 residues. The CDR3 DNA follows: TGTGCCAGCAGCTTGCGGGGGGGCCTCTCTGGAAACACCATATATTTT. Its translation is CASSLRGGLSGNTIYF.

The chain couples TRBV30 to TRBJ1-3, with TRBD1 identical over 8 bases. Trimming cost V 3 bases and J 3 bases; bases outside gene matches: 4. In germline, CDR1 is GTSNPN, CDR2 SVGIG (reference sequence). The CDR3 loop spans 14 amino acids. The CDR3 region has the DNA TGTGCCTGGAGGTCGGACAGGGATGGAAACACCATATATTTT. It specifies CAWRSDRDGNTIYF. Supplemented by reference TRBV30 and TRBJ1-3, the full variable domain reads SQTIHQWPATLVQPVGSPLSLECTVEGTSNPNLYWYRQAAGRGLQLLFYSVGIGQISSEVPQNLSASRPQDRQFILSSKKLLLSDSGFYLCAWRSDRDGNTIYFGEGSWLTVV.

Turning to this clone: Other DNA sequences in this specimen translate into the identical CDR3. This chain joins TRBV7-9 and TRBJ2-5; D might be TRBD2 (5 bases). The CDR3 spans 15 residues. Trimming removed 1 base at V and 2 bases at J, with 11 bases between. Germline values: CDR1 SEHNR, CDR2 FQNEAQ (reference sequence). This CDR3 is CASSLGSGSQETQYF. CDR3 nucleotides: TGTGCCAGCAGCTTAGGTTCGGGGTCTCAAGAGACCCAGTACTTC.

This rearrangement joins TRBV9 to TRBJ2-7; D possibly corresponds to TRBD2 (6 bases). Germline V CDR1 and CDR2: SGDLS, YYNGEE. V was shortened by 0 bases and J by 0 bases, with 13 bases between the two germline ends. The CDR3 totals 16 residues. The CDR3 loop reads CASSVGVAEYSYEQYF. The CDR3, as DNA: TGTGCCAGCAGCGTAGGAGTAGCGGAATACTCCTACGAGCAGTACTTC.

The chain is built from TRBV7-8 and TRBJ2-3, with D tentatively TRBD1 or TRBD2 (5 bases each). V gave up 1 base and J gave up 2 bases, with 16 bases separating them. This CDR3 region has 17 residues. The germline V gene has CDR1 SGHVS and CDR2 FQNEAQ. The CDR3: CASSLVGTSLNTDTQYF. CDR3 nucleotide sequence: TGTGCCAGCAGCTTAGTGGGGACGAGCCTAAACACAGATACGCAGTATTTT.

V and J are TRBV5-6 and TRBJ2-1, with 7 positions matching TRBD1. J was trimmed by 4 bases and V by 5 bases; bases with no gene match: 9. The germline V gene encodes CDR1 SGHDT and CDR2 YYEEEE. The CDR3 is 15 residues long. CDR3 DNA: TGTGCCAGCAGGCTTGGGATGGGACAGTACAATGAGCAGTTCTTC. Amino acid sequence: CASRLGMGQYNEQFF. The full variable domain, completed using reference TRBV5-6 and TRBJ2-1, is DAGVTQSPTHLIKTRGQQVTLRCSPKSGHDTVSWYQQALGQGPQFIFQYYEEEERQRGNFPDRFSGHQFPNYSSELNVNALLLGDSALYLCASRLGMGQYNEQFFGPGTRLTVL.

This clone was seen a single time. V gene TRBV19 combines with J gene TRBJ2-1; 8 positions agree with TRBD2. The trim removed 8 bases at V and 2 bases at J, leaving 8 bases unmatched. The CDR3 loop spans 15 amino acids. CDR1 is LNHDA and CDR2 is SQIVND in the germline V gene (reference sequence). CDR3 sequence (DNA): TGTGCCAGTGGGGACGGGGGGGCGGCCTACAATGAGCAGTTCTTC. Protein sequence: CASGDGGAAYNEQFF.

The chain is built from TRBV18 and TRBJ1-4; 7 bases line up with TRBD1. This CDR3 comprises 15 residues. Germline V lookup: CDR1 KGHSH, CDR2 LQKENI. V lost 5 bases, J lost 5 bases, and 8 bases stayed unmatched. The chain's CDR3 is CASSSEGAPNEKLFF. The CDR3 region has the DNA TGTGCCAGCTCATCGGAGGGGGCCCCCAATGAAAAACTGTTTTTT. Filled out from reference TRBV18 and TRBJ1-4, the complete variable domain reads NAGVMQNPRHLVRRRGQEARLRCSPMKGHSHVYWYRQLPEEGLKFMVYLQKENIIDESGMPKERFSAEFPKEGPSILRIQQVVRGDSAAYFCASSSEGAPNEKLFFGSGTQLSVL.

The chain has TRBV7-9 and TRBJ2-3; 14 bases are a match to TRBD2. V trimming: 3 bases; J trimming: 0 bases; junction bases outside the gene matches: 8. Germline-derived CDR1 and CDR2 are SEHNR and FQNEAQ (reference sequence). The CDR3 runs to 19 residues. CDR3 bases: TGTGCCAGCAGCTTGCCCCCGGGACTAGCGGGGGCAAGCACAGATACGCAGTATTTT. It specifies CASSLPPGLAGASTDTQYF.

The V call is TRBV11-1, the J call TRBJ1-1; no clear D gene. This CDR3 contains 13 residues. Trimming took 5 bases from V and 6 from J, leaving 13 bases between them. The germline V gene encodes CDR1 SGHAT and CDR2 FQDESV (reference sequence). CDR3 region: CASSPRTLAEAFF. The CDR3 nucleotides are TGTGCCAGCAGCCCCCGAACACTTGCTGAAGCTTTCTTT.

The V gene is TRBV4-2, the J gene TRBJ1-3, with D possibly matching TRBD1 (6 bases). Trimming cost V 4 bases and J 0 bases, with 13 bases left between them. The CDR3 is 16 amino acids. Per germline, CDR1 LGHNA and CDR2 YNFKEQ. The CDR3 DNA is TGTGCCAGCAGCCCCCGAGGACAGAACTCTGGAAACACCATATATTTT. Amino acid sequence: CASSPRGQNSGNTIYF.

Comments on this clone: The junction departs from the called germline gene at one end, perhaps through a read error. CDR3 region: CRVEGPDGTGGDGYTF. The CDR3 DNA reads TGCCGCGTTGAGGGGCCGGATGGGACAGGGGGGGATGGCTACACCTTC. The chain has TRBV29-1 and TRBJ1-2; 11 bases line up with TRBD1. The germline CDR1 and CDR2 sequences are SQVTM and ANQGSEA. The CDR3 extends over 16 amino acids.

V and J are TRBV5-6 and TRBJ2-7, with no clear D. The germline V gene encodes CDR1 SGHDT and CDR2 YYEEEE. Trimming took 2 bases from V and 1 from J, leaving 7 bases between them. The CDR3 length is 13 residues. The CDR3 is CASSFTGSYEQYF. The CDR3 nucleotides are TGTGCCAGCAGCTTTACCGGGTCCTACGAGCAGTACTTC.

This clone was detected only a few times. The chain recombines TRBV4-1 with TRBJ1-2; 9 bases align to TRBD1. This CDR3 region has 14 residues. Losses at the gene ends were 1 base for V and 7 bases for J; bases not matched to a gene: 4. Germline V gene data show CDR1 as MGHRA and CDR2 as YSYEKL. CDR3 in amino acids: CASSQGTGAGGYTF. CDR3 DNA: TGCGCCAGCAGCCAAGGGACAGGGGCGGGTGGCTACACCTTC.

The gene calls are TRBV19 and TRBJ1-2; 7 nucleotides match TRBD1. Germline loops: CDR1 LNHDA, CDR2 SQIVND (reference sequence). The length of the CDR3 is 15 residues. Trimming cost V 6 bases and J 1 base; bases outside gene matches: 8. The CDR3 nucleotides are TGTGCCAGTAGACATTCGACAGGGCTTAACTATGGCTACACCTTC. Its protein product is CASRHSTGLNYGYTF.

This CDR3 is CASGLGSGNTIYF. The CDR3 nucleotides are TGTGCTAGTGGTCTGGGGTCTGGAAACACCATATATTTT. V gene TRBV12-5 combines with J gene TRBJ1-3; the D is unclear. CDR1 and CDR2 from the germline V gene are LGHNT and FRNRAP. The CDR3 consists of 13 residues. V lost 5 bases and J 1 base, leaving 6 bases between the germline ends.

The chain combines TRBV19 with TRBJ1-5; no reliable D call. Trimming took off 3 bases at V and 4 bases at J, with 10 bases between the two ends. The CDR3 totals 14 residues. Germline values: CDR1 LNHDA, CDR2 SQIVND (reference sequence). CDR3 coding DNA: TGTGCCAGTAGTATTCCTCAGCCAAATCAGCCCCAGCATTTT. Translating it yields CASSIPQPNQPQHF.

This chain links TRBV5-1 with TRBJ1-1; D is ambiguous. The CDR3 extends over 15 amino acids. The V end lost 0 bases, the J end lost 0 bases, and 9 bases lay between the germline ends. CDR1 SGHRS and CDR2 YFSETQ come from the germline V gene. The CDR3 nucleotides read TGCGCCAGCAGCTTGGATGTGGGAGTGAACACTGAAGCTTTCTTT. Protein product: CASSLDVGVNTEAFF.

The rearrangement uses TRBV7-2 and TRBJ2-1; D perhaps matches TRBD1 (5 bases). Germline V gene lookup returns CDR1 SGHTA and CDR2 FQGNSA. The CDR3 has 12 amino acids. V was cut by 5 bases and J by 9 bases, with 11 bases left in between. The CDR3: CASSTLRGEQFF. In DNA form, the CDR3 reads TGTGCCAGCAGCACCCTAAGGGGTGAGCAGTTCTTC.

The chain carries TRBV19 and TRBJ2-7, with 10 bases lining up with TRBD1. With 4 bases clipped from V and 2 bases from J, the junction kept 5 bases outside the gene matches. CDR1 LNHDA and CDR2 SQIVND come from the germline V gene (reference sequence). CDR3 length equals 15 residues. CDR3 loop: CASSKDRGRTYEQYF. In DNA, the CDR3 is TGTGCCAGTAGTAAAGACAGGGGGCGAACCTACGAGCAGTACTTC.

V is TRBV27 and J is TRBJ2-7; the D gene is possibly TRBD1 (6 bases). V lost 8 bases to trimming and J lost 3 bases, with 11 bases between them. CDR1 is MNHEY, CDR2 SMNVEV, per germline (reference sequence). The CDR3 runs 12 residues. CDR3: CASQGLSYEQYF. Here the CDR3 DNA reads TGTGCCAGCCAGGGGTTGAGCTACGAGCAGTACTTC.

V gene TRBV9 combines with J gene TRBJ1-1; D is undetermined. Per the germline V gene, CDR1 is SGDLS and CDR2 is YYNGEE. Trimming removed 0 bases at V and 3 bases at J, with 6 bases between. This CDR3 region has 13 residues. Here the CDR3 reads CASSVGVYTEAFF. DNA of the CDR3: TGTGCCAGCAGCGTAGGCGTGTACACTGAAGCTTTCTTT.